This T cell receptor (beta chain) was captured by sequencing in a study of blood T cell repertoires in COVID-19. Here immunoSEQ multiplex PCR was the method, and the copy in TCRdb shows in-frame clones only, minus some. The sample lists about 140,000 clones, about four fifths occurring once. Per germline, CDR1 MNHEY and CDR2 SVGAGI. Trimming removed 6 bases at V and 4 bases at J, with 13 bases between. The CDR3 has 14 residues. This rearrangement joins TRBV6-5 to TRBJ1-5; the D gene is possibly TRBD1 (5 bases). The TCR was taken from a man between 65 and 79 years old who had recovered from COVID-19. Sequenced sample: peripheral blood. CDR3 DNA: TGTGCCAGCAGCGACAGAACTCAGAATCAGCCCCAGCATTTT. This translates into CASSDRTQNQPQHF.